This T cell receptor (beta chain) was recovered during a study of cytomegalovirus exposure and HLA in healthy donors. General study findings and limits: The authors later found HLA-associated TCR beta chains more clonally expanded than equally common others. It emerged from a later analysis that several of the most significant clusters appeared to be linked to common viral pathogens. Exclusion as indistinguishable affected some V segments, including TRBV6-2 and TRBV6-3.

Worth noting for this clone: Its matching antigen is unknown.

With 60 Vbeta and 13 Jbeta primers, the PCR was carried out. Study processing details: Unique TCR beta chains numbered around 80 million in a later analysis, with around 10 million shared. Assay: immunoSEQ multiplex PCR; the TCRdb copy retains only in-frame clones and omits some. The V and J calls and the clone size are those of that table, but D and trimming were determined from the DNA. Found here are approximately 45,000 clones; the top ten clones hold 8% to 10%. V was trimmed by 3 bases and J by 7 bases, leaving 18 bases between them. The length of the CDR3 is 15 residues. From germline, CDR1 is SEHNR and CDR2 FQNEAQ (reference sequence).

The chain is built from TRBV7-9 and TRBJ1-2; D gene ambiguous. The TCR originated in a male donor in good health and CMV-seronegative. The sample comprised PBMCs. CDR3: CASSFTAILTAGYTF. The DNA for the CDR3 is TGTGCCAGCAGCTTTACAGCCATTCTAACGGCTGGCTACACCTTC.